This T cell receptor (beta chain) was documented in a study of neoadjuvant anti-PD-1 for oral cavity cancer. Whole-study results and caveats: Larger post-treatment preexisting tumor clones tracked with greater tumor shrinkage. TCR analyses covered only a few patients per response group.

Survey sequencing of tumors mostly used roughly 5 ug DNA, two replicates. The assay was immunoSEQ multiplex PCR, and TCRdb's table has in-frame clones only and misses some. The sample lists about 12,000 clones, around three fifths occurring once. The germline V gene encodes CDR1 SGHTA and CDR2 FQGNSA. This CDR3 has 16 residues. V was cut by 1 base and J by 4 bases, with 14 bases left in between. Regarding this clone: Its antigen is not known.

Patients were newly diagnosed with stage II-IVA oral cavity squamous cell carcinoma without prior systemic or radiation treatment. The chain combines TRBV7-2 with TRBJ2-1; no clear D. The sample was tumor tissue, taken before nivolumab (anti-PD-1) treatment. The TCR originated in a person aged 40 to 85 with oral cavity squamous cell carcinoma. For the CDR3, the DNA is TGTGCCAGCAGCTTAGTTATATTAGGGTCATACAATGAGCAGTTCTTC. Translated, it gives CASSLVILGSYNEQFF.